The clone carrying this T cell receptor beta chain occurred many times. What it binds is not known. The sample belongs to a study of human T cells and chemical hapten exposure. Study information: Predominantly women, the patients had alopecia areata, totalis or universalis.

Using its own MiXCR run on the RACE reads, TCRdb lists one record per CDR3 protein. Among just under 350,000 distinct CDR3 sequences, under 8% were seen once, and the ten largest hold 8.4%. Time point denoted: patch test 1, 2 weeks after DPC sensitization. Treatment meaning: therapeutic diphenylcyclopropenone sensitization with weekly scalp DPC. Germline V gene sequence: CDR1 MNHEY, CDR2 SVGAGI. The CDR3 extends over 13 amino acids. Between the trimmed V and J ends, which lost 7 bases and 6 bases, there was a span of 15 bases. Study-level results: Large CDR3 similarity clusters arose significantly more often from expanded TCRs than from controls. PT1 expanded TCR numbers rose with patch test score. After DPC sensitization, TCRs above 1 in 1000 frequency showed no change.

The source of this sequence is a woman aged 18-29 years with alopecia areata. Some clones in this sample may be carry-over from other donors' samples. The sequencing used whole blood, collected in connection with sensitization to the hapten diphenylcyclopropenone (DPC). The chain links TRBV6-5 to TRBJ1-1; D ambiguous. The CDR3 DNA reads TGTGCCAGCAACACCCCCGGGGTCCCTGAAGCTTTCTTT. Protein sequence: CASNTPGVPEAFF.